This T cell receptor beta chain was obtained from a study of blood T cell repertoires in COVID-19. Here immunoSEQ multiplex PCR was the method, and the copy in TCRdb shows in-frame clones only, minus some. The table has some 190,000 clones, about 80% seen once. V lost 6 bases and J lost 4; bases outside the gene matches: 7. Germline CDR1 SQVTM, CDR2 ANQGSEA. This CDR3 spans 13 amino acids. J is TRBJ1-2 and V is TRBV29-1; 8 bases line up with TRBD1. The TCR originated in a woman at least 80 years old with COVID-19, enrolled during active disease. Sequencing input: peripheral blood. The CDR3 region has the DNA TGCAGCGTCGCCGACAGGGGTAGCTATGGCTACACCTTC. This codes for CSVADRGSYGYTF.